The 5 T cell receptor beta chains reported below all come from one sample, sequenced in a study of blood T cell repertoires in COVID-19. Here immunoSEQ multiplex PCR was the method, and the copy in TCRdb shows in-frame clones only, minus some. This table has 35,000 to 50,000 clones, over 75% appearing once. The material sequenced was peripheral blood. These receptors were collected from a human donor in a cohort sampled during active COVID-19.

V is TRBV10-1 and J is TRBJ2-6; maybe TRBD1 (5 bases). Germline V gives CDR1 WNHNN, CDR2 SYGVQD (reference sequence). Trimming removed 0 bases from V and 2 bases from J, with 8 bases in between. The CDR3 runs to 16 residues. CDR3 sequence reads: CASSESVRAGANVLTF. In DNA, the CDR3 is TGCGCCAGCAGTGAGTCGGTCAGGGCTGGGGCCAACGTCCTGACTTTC.

The chain recombines TRBV7-6 with TRBJ2-5; D is undetermined. Per germline, CDR1 SGHVS and CDR2 FNYEAQ. V gave up 3 bases and J gave up 1 base, with 18 bases separating them. The CDR3 covers 17 residues. CDR3 nucleotide sequence: TGTGCCAGCAGCTTTTTGGATATCGGATCAGGCCAAGAGACCCAGTACTTC. It is translated as CASSFLDIGSGQETQYF.

V usage is TRBV7-3 and J usage is TRBJ1-1; 8 nucleotides agree with TRBD1. V shed 4 bases, J shed 5 bases, and the junction held 6 bases outside the gene matches. The CDR3 is 14 amino acids. Germline V CDR1 and CDR2: SGHTA, FQGTGA. DNA for the CDR3: TGTGCCAGCAGCTCAGAACAGGGGGGTACTGAAGCTTTCTTT. Amino acids: CASSSEQGGTEAFF. Based on the CDR3 plus reference TRBV7-3 and TRBJ1-1, the full variable domain is GAGVSQTPSNKVTEKGKYVELRCDPISGHTALYWYRQSLGQGPEFLIYFQGTGAADDSGLPNDRFFAVRPEGSVSTLKIQRTERGDSAVYLCASSSEQGGTEAFFGQGTRLTVV.

This clone was detected a few times. This rearrangement joins TRBV5-1 to TRBJ1-4; D is unresolved. The V and J ends lost 4 bases and 5 bases respectively, with 12 bases between them. CDR1 is SGHRS and CDR2 is YFSETQ in the germline V gene. The CDR3 is 14 residues long. The chain's CDR3 is CASSPRGPNEKLFF. The CDR3 DNA reads as TGCGCCAGCAGCCCACGCGGCCCAAATGAAAAACTGTTTTTT.

The rearrangement joins TRBV7-6 to TRBJ1-2; possible D gene TRBD1, 6 bases. The V end was cut by 1 base, the J end by 4 bases, with 16 bases between. The CDR3 runs 16 residues. CDR1 is SGHVS, CDR2 FNYEAQ, per germline. The CDR3 DNA sequence: TGTGCCAGCAGCTTAGGACGGGCAGGGGAGGGCTATGGCTACACCTTC. Its protein is CASSLGRAGEGYGYTF.